Below are 24 T cell receptor beta chains sequenced from a single sample in a study of shared clonotypes between healthy human individuals. Naive CD8 cells, CD45RO-negative and positively selected for CCR7, excluded terminally differentiated effector memory CD45RA+ cells. Profiled with immunoSEQ multiplex PCR; TCRdb holds only in-frame clones, not every one. The sample shows around 580,000 clones, roughly 98% of them seen only once. Source material: naive CD8+ T cells sorted from blood. Receptors originate from a man aged 25-45 years in good health.

This CDR3 is CASSSGLLSYNEQFF. The CDR3 nucleotides are TGTGCCAGCAGTTCAGGGCTCCTCTCCTACAATGAGCAGTTCTTC. The genes are TRBV27 and TRBJ2-1, with D tentatively TRBD1 (5 bases). Trimming stripped 4 bases from V and 0 bases from J, with 10 bases between. CDR1 is MNHEY, CDR2 SMNVEV, per germline (reference sequence). The CDR3 is 15 residues long.

The chain has TRBV11-2 and TRBJ2-3, with 11 nucleotides matching TRBD2. CDR3 length equals 16 residues. V gave up 4 bases and J gave up 6 bases; unmatched junction bases: 9. Germline CDR1 SGHAT, CDR2 FQNNGV. The CDR3 DNA reads TGTGCCAGCAGCTCGACTAGCGGGGAGAACCGGGATACGCAGTATTTT. Its protein product is CASSSTSGENRDTQYF.

The CDR3 region has the DNA TGCGCCAGCAGCCAAGATCCAGGGCGGGTGAACCAAGAGACCCAGTACTTC. Translation: CASSQDPGRVNQETQYF. The genes are TRBV4-1 and TRBJ2-5, with D perhaps matching TRBD1 or TRBD2 (5 bases each). The CDR3 consists of 17 residues. The V end was cut by 0 bases, the J end by 0 bases, with 14 bases between. Germline loops: CDR1 MGHRA, CDR2 YSYEKL.

The gene calls are TRBV7-6 and TRBJ2-1; 11 bases align to TRBD2. The CDR3 is 15 amino acids. Germline values: CDR1 SGHVS, CDR2 FNYEAQ. Trimming cost V 6 bases and J 12 bases; bases outside gene matches: 13. The CDR3 DNA sequence: TGTGCCAGCAGTCCGGGACTAGCGGTCTTCGGGGGGCAGTTCTTC. This translates into CASSPGLAVFGGQFF.

This clone was picked up one time. J is TRBJ2-7 and V is TRBV5-6; 9 positions agree with TRBD1. The trim removed 4 bases at V and 3 bases at J, leaving 14 bases unmatched. Germline-derived CDR1 and CDR2 are SGHDT and YYEEEE. The CDR3 spans 17 residues. The CDR3 is CASSPGTGSWGYYEQYF. The CDR3 coding sequence is TGTGCCAGCAGCCCCGGGACAGGGTCCTGGGGATACTACGAGCAGTACTTC.

The chain links TRBV28 to TRBJ2-7; D is possibly TRBD2 (5 bases). The V gene lost 4 bases and the J gene lost 4 bases, with 5 bases spanning the gap. Per the germline V gene, CDR1 is MDHEN and CDR2 is SYDVKM. This CDR3 has 11 residues. The CDR3 DNA follows: TGTGCCAGCAGTTGGGAGTACGAGCAGTACTTC. Its translation is CASSWEYEQYF.

The chain carries TRBV12-5 and TRBJ2-1; maybe TRBD2 (5 bases). The CDR3 extends over 15 amino acids. CDR1 and CDR2 from the germline V gene are LGHNT and FRNRAP. With 5 bases removed from V and 0 bases from J, the gap between germline ends came to 11 bases. The CDR3 DNA sequence: TGTGCTAGTGGTGGAGAAGGGAGCTCCTACAATGAGCAGTTCTTC. It codes for CASGGEGSSYNEQFF.

CDR3 sequence reads: CASSPEGRLANTEAFF. The CDR3 DNA follows: TGTGCCAGCTCACCCGAGGGAAGGTTAGCGAACACTGAAGCTTTCTTT. The V call is TRBV18, the J call TRBJ1-1; D gene ambiguous. The CDR3 has 16 amino acids. Trimming cost V 3 bases and J 1 base, with 15 bases left between them. The germline V gene has CDR1 KGHSH and CDR2 LQKENI.

V gene TRBV28 combines with J gene TRBJ1-1, with D uncertain. Trimming left V 6 bases short and J 5 bases short, with 16 bases between. CDR3 length: 14 amino acids. Germline V lookup: CDR1 MDHEN, CDR2 SYDVKM. The CDR3 nucleotides are TGTGCCAGCAGCTCCCTAGAAAGAAGGACTGAAGCTTTCTTT. Protein product: CASSSLERRTEAFF.

This chain connects TRBV30 to TRBJ2-7, with D maybe TRBD2 (6 bases). The CDR3 contains 13 residues. The V end was cut by 4 bases, the J end by 5 bases, with 15 bases between. Germline CDR1 and CDR2: GTSNPN and SVGIG (reference sequence). The CDR3 is CAWTLGGINEQYF. The CDR3 region has the DNA TGTGCCTGGACTTTGGGCGGGATAAACGAGCAGTACTTC. The full variable domain, rest sourced from reference TRBV30 and TRBJ2-7, is SQTIHQWPATLVQPVGSPLSLECTVEGTSNPNLYWYRQAAGRGLQLLFYSVGIGQISSEVPQNLSASRPQDRQFILSSKKLLLSDSGFYLCAWTLGGINEQYFGPGTRLTVT.

V gene TRBV27 combines with J gene TRBJ2-2, with TRBD2 matching 8 bases. This CDR3 comprises 15 residues. Germline lookup yields CDR1 MNHEY and CDR2 SMNVEV (reference sequence). The trim removed 3 bases at V and 3 bases at J, leaving 3 bases unmatched. CDR3 nucleotide sequence: TGTGCCAGCAGTTTCGGACTAGCCTACACCGGGGAGCTGTTTTTT. This gives the protein CASSFGLAYTGELFF.

This clone was counted once. CDR3 in amino acids: CASSVAGTSNQPQHF. The CDR3 DNA sequence: TGTGCCAGCAGCGTAGCAGGCACCAGCAATCAGCCCCAGCATTTT. The genes are TRBV9 and TRBJ1-5, with D hard to call. CDR1 SGDLS and CDR2 YYNGEE come from the germline V gene. The CDR3 extends over 15 amino acids. V was pared by 0 bases and J by 1 base, with 8 bases between.

The chain joins TRBV5-4 to TRBJ1-1; unclear D gene. CDR3 size: 15 residues. In germline, CDR1 is SGHNT, CDR2 YYREEE (reference sequence). V shed 0 bases and J shed 5 bases, with 14 bases lying between them. The CDR3 coding sequence is TGTGCCAGCAGCTTGGGTTCCCAGGCAAGGACTGAAGCTTTCTTT. It codes for CASSLGSQARTEAFF.

The V gene is TRBV5-4, the J gene TRBJ2-7, with D perhaps TRBD1 (6 bases). The CDR3 loop spans 16 amino acids. Germline lookup yields CDR1 SGHNT and CDR2 YYREEE (reference sequence). V was shortened by 4 bases and J by 0 bases, with 17 bases between the two germline ends. The CDR3 is CASSRYRDISSYEQYF. In DNA, the CDR3 is TGTGCCAGCAGCCGATATCGGGACATAAGCTCCTACGAGCAGTACTTC. The whole variable domain, remainder taken from reference TRBV5-4 and TRBJ2-7, is ETGVTQSPTHLIKTRGQQVTLRCSSQSGHNTVSWYQQALGQGPQFIFQYYREEENGRGNFPPRFSGLQFPNYSSELNVNALELDDSALYLCASSRYRDISSYEQYFGPGTRLTVT.

The chain couples TRBV2 to TRBJ1-2; TRBD1 agrees at 11 bases. The CDR3 is 17 residues long. Looked up from germline, CDR1 is SNHLY and CDR2 is FYNNEI. V was clipped by 3 bases and J by 1 base; unmatched bases: 7. CDR3 sequence reads: CASSDLDRGLNNYGYTF. The CDR3 nucleotides are TGTGCCAGCAGTGATCTGGACAGGGGGCTTAATAACTATGGCTACACCTTC.

The chain has TRBV29-1 and TRBJ2-1; TRBD2 agrees at 13 bases. V shed 3 bases and J 9 bases; nucleotides not matched to a gene: 11. Germline lookup yields CDR1 SQVTM and CDR2 ANQGSEA. CDR3 length equals 16 residues. The CDR3 loop is CSVDLRGTSGKVEQFF. The CDR3 DNA follows: TGCAGCGTTGATCTGCGAGGGACTAGCGGGAAGGTTGAGCAGTTCTTC.

This chain joins TRBV6-5 and TRBJ1-4, with 7 bases that match TRBD1. The germline V gene encodes CDR1 MNHEY and CDR2 SVGAGI. The CDR3 is 15 residues long. J gave up 6 bases and V 2 bases, and 6 bases lay outside the gene matches. CDR3 nucleotide sequence: TGTGCCAGCAGTTACGGGGGAGGGGGCGATGAAAAACTGTTTTTT. This sequence encodes CASSYGGGGDEKLFF.

V and J are TRBV27 and TRBJ1-2; the D gene is possibly TRBD1 (5 bases). The V end was cut by 8 bases, the J end by 1 base, with 14 bases between. The CDR3 has 14 residues. CDR1 is MNHEY and CDR2 is SMNVEV in the germline V gene (reference sequence). CDR3 bases: TGTGCCAGCCGCACCGGGGGGGGTAACTATGGCTACACCTTC. This gives the protein CASRTGGGNYGYTF.

V usage is TRBV5-1 and J usage is TRBJ2-1; D possibly corresponds to TRBD2 (6 bases). The CDR3 spans 14 residues. Germline lookup yields CDR1 SGHRS and CDR2 YFSETQ. Between the trimmed V and J ends, which lost 4 bases and 7 bases, there was a span of 15 bases. DNA for the CDR3: TGCGCCAGCAGCCCCGGGACTGGGAGTAATGAGCAGTTCTTC. Translating gives CASSPGTGSNEQFF.

The count of this clone is one. This sequence joins TRBV7-9 and TRBJ2-7, with 16 bases that match TRBD2. The CDR3 is 17 amino acids. Germline V CDR1 and CDR2: SEHNR, FQNEAQ (reference sequence). The V gene end was trimmed by 6 bases and the J gene end by 0 bases; junction bases not matched to a gene: 5. The CDR3, as DNA: TGTGCCAGCAGATCGGGACTAGCGGGAGGGTCCTCCTACGAGCAGTACTTC. Encoded protein: CASRSGLAGGSSYEQYF.

The CDR3 nucleotides are TGTGCCACCGACCGAATAACAGGGAAAGTCCAGCCCCAGCATTTT. Translation gives CATDRITGKVQPQHF. V is TRBV11-3 and J is TRBJ1-5, with D tentatively TRBD1 (6 bases). The CDR3 is 15 residues long. Between the trimmed V and J ends, which lost 10 bases and 7 bases, there was a span of 23 bases. CDR1 is SGHNT, CDR2 YENEEA, per germline.

Of note for this clone: An end of the junction differs from the germline gene, which may be a read error. This rearrangement joins TRBV5-4 to TRBJ2-5; D might be TRBD1 or TRBD2, each matching 5 bases. Germline CDR1 and CDR2: SGHNT and YYREEE (reference sequence). The CDR3 contains 14 residues. CDR3 nucleotides: TGTGCCAGCAGTTTGGGACCGCTGGAGGAGACCCAGTACTTC. Its translation: CASSLGPLEETQYF. Variable domain in full (rest from reference TRBV5-4 and TRBJ2-5): ETGVTQSPTHLIKTRGQQVTLRCSSQSGHNTVSWYQQALGQGPQFIFQYYREEENGRGNFPPRFSGLQFPNYSSELNVNALELDDSALYLCASSLGPLEETQYFGPGTRLLVL.

This chain connects TRBV9 to TRBJ2-7; D remains ambiguous. This CDR3 comprises 14 residues. Trimming left V 0 bases short and J 0 bases short, with 7 bases between. CDR1 is SGDLS and CDR2 is YYNGEE in the germline V gene. The CDR3 reads CASSVGSPSYEQYF. As DNA, the CDR3 is TGTGCCAGCAGCGTAGGGAGTCCCTCCTACGAGCAGTACTTC.

The V and J genes are TRBV4-1 and TRBJ2-1; TRBD2 matches at 11 bases. V shed 5 bases and J 8 bases; nucleotides not matched to a gene: 11. The CDR3 runs 16 residues. Germline assignment: CDR1 MGHRA and CDR2 YSYEKL. The CDR3 nucleotides read TGCGCCAGCAGCACTATAACTAGCGGGAGTAATGATGAGCAGTTCTTC. Its protein product is CASSTITSGSNDEQFF.